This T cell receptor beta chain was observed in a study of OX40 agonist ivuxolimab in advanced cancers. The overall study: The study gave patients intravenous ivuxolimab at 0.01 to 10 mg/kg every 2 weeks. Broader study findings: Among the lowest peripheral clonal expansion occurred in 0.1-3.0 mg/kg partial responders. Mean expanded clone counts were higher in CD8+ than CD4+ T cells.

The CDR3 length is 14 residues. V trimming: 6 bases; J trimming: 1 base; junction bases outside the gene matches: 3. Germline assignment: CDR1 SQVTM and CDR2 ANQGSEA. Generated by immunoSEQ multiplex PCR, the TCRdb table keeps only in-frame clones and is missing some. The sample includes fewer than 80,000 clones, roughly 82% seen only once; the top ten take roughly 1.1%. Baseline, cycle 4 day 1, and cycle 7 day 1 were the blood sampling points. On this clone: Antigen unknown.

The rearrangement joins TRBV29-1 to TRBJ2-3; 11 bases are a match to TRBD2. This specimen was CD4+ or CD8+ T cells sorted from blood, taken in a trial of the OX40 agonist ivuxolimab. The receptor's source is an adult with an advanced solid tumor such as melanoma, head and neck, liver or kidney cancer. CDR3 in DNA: TGCAGCGTCGTGGGACTAGCGGGCACAGATACGCAGTATTTT. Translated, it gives CSVVGLAGTDTQYF.